This record looks at one T cell receptor beta chain sequence and its context. Looked up from germline, CDR1 is MNHEY and CDR2 is SMNVEV (reference sequence). This CDR3 spans 16 amino acids. V was clipped by 1 base and J by 13 bases; unmatched bases: 15. The sample comes from a study of shared clonotypes between healthy human individuals. Study overall: Three plates were used per donor for CD4 naive, three for CD4 memory, two for CD8 naive and one for CD8 memory.

Clones were sequenced by immunoSEQ multiplex PCR, and TCRdb holds only the in-frame ones, with some missing. The table has approximately 1,500,000 clones, more than 95% seen once; the top ten hold roughly 1.2%. The chain joins TRBV27 to TRBJ2-1; 8 bases agree with TRBD2. This receptor was obtained from a man aged 30 to 45 in good health. The sequenced sample consisted of naive CD4+ T cells sorted from blood. Described subset: CD45RA+ positively selected. The CDR3, as DNA: TGTGCCAGCAGTTTATTTTCGGCATCCAGCGGGAGTGAACAGTTCTTC. This codes for CASSLFSASSGSEQFF.